The entry that follows covers one TCR beta chain sequence. The data were obtained in a study of patients and donors after allogeneic stem cell transplantation. TCRdb used MiXCR to reprocess the RT-PCR reads, holding one entry per CDR3 protein. The data contain approximately 200,000 distinct CDR3 sequences, about 40% of them singletons. The CDR3 sequence is 15 residues long. The V end was cut by 3 bases, the J end by 1 base, with 12 bases between. Germline V gene lookup returns CDR1 SGHTA and CDR2 FQGNSA. Sample: blood, either unsorted or a sorted T cell fraction (not recorded which). The chain combines TRBV7-2 with TRBJ1-2; no clear D gene. The sequence was obtained from a human donor who was either an allogeneic HSCT recipient or a stem cell or donor lymphocyte infusion donor (not recorded which). It is not recorded whose cells these are; they may come from a transplant donor. Here the CDR3 reads CASSFMREFNYGYTF. The CDR3 DNA is TGTGCCAGCAGCTTTATGAGGGAATTTAACTATGGCTACACCTTC.